The T cell receptor beta chain under discussion was sequenced for a study of blood T cell repertoires in COVID-19. Produced via immunoSEQ multiplex PCR; TCRdb's table is partial and in-frame only. The data contain around 270,000 clones, 84% of them singletons. This CDR3 contains 13 residues. Trimming at V came to 9 bases and at J to 4 bases, leaving 6 bases not matched to a gene. The chain carries TRBV12-3 or TRBV12-4 and TRBJ2-7; 10 positions match TRBD1. The specimen sequenced was peripheral blood. The receptor was isolated from a woman aged 40 to 49 who had recovered from COVID-19. CDR3 nucleotides: TGTGCCAGTGCCGGGACAGGGGTTTACGAGCAGTACTTC. Residues: CASAGTGVYEQYF.